These 28 T cell receptor beta chains were sequenced from one sample in a study of T cells in Graves' hyperthyroidism and ophthalmopathy. It was RNA transcripts that yielded the amplified TCR beta CDR3 regions. RT-PCR in the first round (using the HTBI primer set) targeted the TCR CDR3. TCRdb passed the multiplex PCR reads through MiXCR, listing each CDR3 protein once. The sample has around 280,000 distinct CDR3 sequences, about an eighth seen once. Sample: blood. These receptors came from a woman aged 25 to 39 with Graves' hyperthyroidism that later progressed to Graves' ophthalmopathy.

Points on this clonotype: Its ends do not fully match the called genes, so a read error is possible. V gene TRBV4-1 combines with J gene TRBJ2-2; 10 bases fit TRBD2. CDR3 length: 16 amino acids. CDR1 and CDR2 (germline): MGHRA, YSYEKL. This CDR3 reads CANSNGLADSTGELFF. The CDR3 nucleotides read TGCGCCAACAGCAACGGACTAGCGGATTCCACCGGGGAGCTGTTTTTT.

This clonotype was observed a few times. The gene calls are TRBV6-2 or TRBV6-3 and TRBJ1-5; 10 positions match TRBD1. J gave up 5 bases and V 6 bases, and 4 bases lay outside the gene matches. CDR1 is MNHEY, CDR2 SVGEGT, per germline. There are 14 residues in the CDR3. The DNA of the CDR3 is TGTGCCAGCAGACCGGACAGGGGGGATCAGCCCCAGCATTTT. It translates to CASRPDRGDQPQHF.

J is TRBJ2-3 and V is TRBV6-1, with TRBD2 matching 11 bases. This CDR3 spans 22 amino acids. V lost 7 bases, J lost 6 bases, and 30 bases stayed unmatched. CDR1 is MNHNS, CDR2 SASEGT, per germline. This CDR3 reads CASTNLPPDPYSGRAAFDTQYF. In nucleotides, the CDR3 is TGTGCCAGCACCAACCTCCCACCGGACCCCTATAGCGGGAGGGCTGCTTTTGATACGCAGTATTTT.

This clonotype was seen at least ten times. This chain joins TRBV7-2 and TRBJ1-1, with 8 bases fitting TRBD1. The junction had 4 bases not matched to a gene; V was cut back by 2 bases and J by 5 bases. CDR1 and CDR2 (germline): SGHTA, FQGNSA. This CDR3 is built from 14 residues. This CDR3 is CASSLRQGSTEAFF. DNA for the CDR3: TGTGCCAGCAGCTTACGACAGGGGAGTACTGAAGCTTTCTTT.

In this sample, this clonotype turned up many times. V usage is TRBV6-1 and J usage is TRBJ1-2; the match to TRBD1 covers 7 bases. The CDR3 is made up of 15 amino acids. The junction had 9 bases not matched to a gene; V was cut back by 4 bases and J by 4 bases. CDR1 and CDR2 from the germline V gene are MNHNS and SASEGT. CDR3 sequence (DNA): TGTGCCAGCAGTGTATCCGGGACAGCGATCTATGGCTACACCTTC. Its protein product is CASSVSGTAIYGYTF.

This clonotype was seen repeatedly, ten times or more. The chain employs TRBV9 and TRBJ2-1; TRBD2 might be the D (6 bases). CDR1 and CDR2 from the germline V gene are SGDLS and YYNGEE. Deletions cut 3 bases from V and 8 bases from J, with 12 bases between. The CDR3 covers 13 residues. In nucleotides, the CDR3 is TGTGCCAGCAGCGGTGACGGGAGTGATGAGCAGTTCTTC. It is translated as CASSGDGSDEQFF.

The gene calls are TRBV20-1 and TRBJ2-4, with 15 bases matching TRBD2. This CDR3 comprises 14 residues. After removal of 5 bases from V and 6 bases from J, the junction contained 2 bases not matched to a gene. The germline V gene has CDR1 DFQATT and CDR2 SNEGSKA (reference sequence). Here the CDR3 DNA reads TGCAGTGCTCGGACTAGCGGGAGGGGAAACATTCAGTACTTC. Protein sequence: CSARTSGRGNIQYF.

In the case of this clonotype: A read error may produce the germline difference seen at one junction end. The chain links TRBV20-1 to TRBJ2-7, with D maybe TRBD1 (6 bases). CDR1 and CDR2 from the germline V gene are DFQATT and SNEGSKA (reference sequence). This CDR3 has 17 residues. The CDR3 DNA sequence: TGCAGTGCAAATCCACCACCGGGACACCACAGCTCCTACGAGCAGCACTTC. Residues: CSANPPPGHHSSYEQHF.

This clonotype appeared many times. This chain uses TRBV6-6 with TRBJ1-2; D may be TRBD1 (5 bases). The CDR3 extends over 15 amino acids. V lost 2 bases and J lost 4, with 14 bases in between. In germline, CDR1 is MNHNY, CDR2 SVGAGI (reference sequence). In nucleotides, the CDR3 is TGTGCCAGCAGTTACCAGGTTCAGGGAGGCTATGGCTACACCTTC. Residues: CASSYQVQGGYGYTF.

This clonotype has a count of ten or more. The chain has TRBV7-2 and TRBJ2-7, with D perhaps TRBD2 (5 bases). This CDR3 has 12 amino acids. V lost 5 bases and J lost 3, with 8 bases in between. The germline V gene has CDR1 SGHTA and CDR2 FQGNSA. In DNA, the CDR3 is TGTGCCAGCAGCCTAAGCGGCTACGAGCAGTACTTC. Residues: CASSLSGYEQYF. Together with reference TRBV7-2 and TRBJ2-7, the CDR3 gives the full variable domain: GAGVSQSPSNKVTEKGKDVELRCDPISGHTALYWYRQSLGQGLEFLIYFQGNSAPDKSGLPSDRFSAERTGGSVSTLTIQRTQQEDSAVYLCASSLSGYEQYFGPGTRLTVT.

This clonotype has at least ten counts. The V call is TRBV2, the J call TRBJ2-1; D is perhaps TRBD1 (5 bases). Germline CDR1 SNHLY, CDR2 FYNNEI. Trimming left V 9 bases short and J 6 bases short, with 15 bases between. The CDR3 is 13 amino acids. The CDR3 DNA reads as TGTGCCAGTAGGGGCCTAGGCCTCAATGAGCAGTTCTTC. Translation gives CASRGLGLNEQFF.

In DNA form, the CDR3 reads TGCAGCGTTGGTGAGAGCTCTGGGGCCAACGTCCTGACTTTC. Its protein product is CSVGESSGANVLTF. The chain recombines TRBV29-1 with TRBJ2-6, with D uncertain. With 4 bases removed from V and 0 bases from J, the gap between germline ends came to 7 bases. This CDR3 is built from 14 residues. CDR1 is SQVTM and CDR2 is ANQGSEA in the germline V gene.

This clonotype has at least ten counts. The chain employs TRBV7-8 and TRBJ2-7; 7 bases are a match to TRBD2. The CDR3 is made up of 14 amino acids. The V gene end was trimmed by 4 bases and the J gene end by 2 bases; junction bases not matched to a gene: 5. CDR1 and CDR2 from the germline V gene are SGHVS and FQNEAQ. DNA for the CDR3: TGTGCCAGCAGCTCGGGGGGATACGCCTACGAGCAGTACTTC. Protein product: CASSSGGYAYEQYF.

The rearrangement joins TRBV4-3 to TRBJ1-5; 7 bases are shared with TRBD1. Losses at the gene ends were 0 bases for V and 7 bases for J; bases not matched to a gene: 3. CDR1 and CDR2 from the germline V gene are LGHNA and YSLEER. The CDR3 sequence is 14 residues long. The CDR3 DNA follows: TGCGCCAGCAGCCAAGAGACAGGGACCCAGCCCCAGCATTTT. Its protein is CASSQETGTQPQHF.

This clonotype was recorded at least ten times. The rearrangement links TRBV28 to TRBJ1-2, with TRBD1 matching 9 bases. The length of the CDR3 is 17 residues. V lost 4 bases to trimming and J lost 4 bases; unmatched junction nucleotides: 13. Germline CDR1 is MDHEN and CDR2 is SYDVKM. CDR3 coding DNA: TGTGCCAGCAGTTCAAAGGGACAGGGCCCCTTAGGCTATGGCTACACCTTC. Its translation is CASSSKGQGPLGYGYTF.

Points on this clonotype: This is likely a read error, given that the CDR3 carries no conserved phenylalanine or tryptophan at its end. V gene TRBV6-1 combines with J gene TRBJ2-1; 9 nucleotides agree with TRBD1. Trimming cost V 2 bases and J 4 bases; bases outside gene matches: 3. Germline values: CDR1 MNHNS, CDR2 SASEGT. The CDR3 totals 15 residues. The CDR3 sequence: CASSERDREYNEQFL. The CDR3 nucleotides read TGTGCCAGCAGTGAAAGGGACAGGGAGTACAATGAGCAGTTCCTC.

This clonotype came up many times. The chain uses TRBV7-2 and TRBJ2-7, with D perhaps TRBD2 (6 bases). CDR1 SGHTA and CDR2 FQGNSA come from the germline V gene. CDR3 size: 13 residues. Deletions cut 5 bases from V and 0 bases from J, with 8 bases between. The CDR3, as DNA: TGTGCCAGCAGCCTGGACTACTCCTACGAGCAGTACTTC. This gives the protein CASSLDYSYEQYF.

In regard to this clonotype: This may be a read error: a much more frequent sequence differs by one nucleotide. The V call is TRBV2, the J call TRBJ2-7, with D hard to call. The CDR3 has 11 residues. CDR1 is SNHLY, CDR2 FYNNEI, per germline. In DNA, the CDR3 is TGTCCCAGCACGGTTGACTACGAGCAGTACTTC. Protein sequence: CPSTVDYEQYF.

This clonotype was seen at least ten times. The V and J genes are TRBV30 and TRBJ2-5; D perhaps matches TRBD1 (7 bases). V was clipped by 0 bases and J by 5 bases, with 13 bases between them. CDR1 GTSNPN and CDR2 SVGIG come from the germline V gene (reference sequence). This CDR3 has 14 amino acids. This CDR3 is CAWSVRAGGETQYF. The CDR3 DNA is TGTGCCTGGAGTGTTCGGGCAGGGGGGGAGACCCAGTACTTC.

The chain recombines TRBV6-1 with TRBJ2-1; no reliable D call. Germline assignment: CDR1 MNHNS and CDR2 SASEGT. The ends were cut back, 10 bases at V and 6 bases at J, with 16 bases in the middle. This CDR3 region has 13 residues. In nucleotides, the CDR3 is TGTGCCACCCTGAGATTCGGACGCAATGAGCAGTTCTTC. Amino acids: CATLRFGRNEQFF.

This clonotype has a count of ten or more. The chain joins TRBV4-2 to TRBJ1-2, with a possible D match to TRBD1 (5 bases). V was clipped by 1 base and J by 7 bases, with 19 bases between them. This CDR3 is built from 16 residues. From germline, CDR1 is LGHNA and CDR2 YNFKEQ. CDR3 nucleotides: TGTGCCAGCAGCCAAGGTGGGGCAGACCCCCTAGGTGGCTACACCTTC. Protein sequence: CASSQGGADPLGGYTF.

This clonotype was seen more than once but under ten times. Here the CDR3 DNA reads TGCGCCAGCAGCTTGGGGCCAGAGACTAATGAAAAACTGTTTTTT. As protein: CASSLGPETNEKLFF. This rearrangement joins TRBV5-1 to TRBJ1-4, with D unclear. V lost 0 bases and J 2 bases, leaving 8 bases between the germline ends. Germline CDR1 SGHRS, CDR2 YFSETQ. The CDR3 is 15 residues long.

V and J are TRBV7-9 and TRBJ2-1; weak D call: TRBD1 (6 bases). Germline V CDR1 and CDR2: SEHNR, FQNEAQ (reference sequence). This CDR3 region has 15 residues. V was pared by 5 bases and J by 10 bases, with 21 bases between. CDR3 nucleotide sequence: TGTGCCAGCAGCCCCGTAGCGCAGGGGAGAAACGAGCAGTTCTTC. It encodes CASSPVAQGRNEQFF.

This clonotype was detected ten times or more. This chain uses TRBV6-2 or TRBV6-3 with TRBJ2-5, with D tentatively TRBD1 or TRBD2 (5 bases each). Germline values: CDR1 MNHEY, CDR2 SVGEGT. V was shortened by 4 bases and J by 9 bases, with 18 bases between the two germline ends. The CDR3 runs 14 residues. CDR3 protein: CASSSGRKPDAQYF. The DNA for the CDR3 is TGTGCCAGCAGTTCGGGACGGAAGCCAGACGCCCAGTACTTC.

This clonotype came up many times. This chain connects TRBV19 to TRBJ1-5; D not resolved. Germline lookup yields CDR1 LNHDA and CDR2 SQIVND (reference sequence). The V gene lost 7 bases and the J gene lost 0 bases, with 10 bases spanning the gap. The CDR3 is 14 residues long. The CDR3 loop is CASNRGYSNQPQHF. In DNA form, the CDR3 reads TGTGCCAGTAACCGGGGATATAGCAATCAGCCCCAGCATTTT.

This clonotype was observed a handful of times. The rearrangement links TRBV7-9 to TRBJ2-5, with D perhaps being TRBD1 or TRBD2 (5 bases each). CDR3 length: 19 amino acids. V lost 1 base and J lost 5, with 26 bases in between. Germline CDR1 and CDR2: SEHNR and FQNEAQ (reference sequence). The CDR3 nucleotides read TGTGCCAGCAGCTTAGAGGGGCGGGCCGGGCGATTTGCACGGGAGACCCAGTACTTC. Translating gives CASSLEGRAGRFARETQYF.

The rearrangement uses TRBV20-1 and TRBJ1-1; TRBD1 aligns across 9 bases. After removal of 5 bases from V and 4 bases from J, the junction contained 2 bases not matched to a gene. From germline, CDR1 is DFQATT and CDR2 SNEGSKA (reference sequence). This CDR3 has 12 residues. The CDR3 region is CSAADRGTEAFF. The CDR3 DNA sequence: TGCAGTGCTGCGGACAGGGGCACTGAAGCTTTCTTT.

This clonotype was found many times. V usage is TRBV10-3 and J usage is TRBJ2-7, with D possibly matching TRBD2 (6 bases). Germline V CDR1 and CDR2: ENHRY, SYGVKD. This CDR3 contains 14 residues. V lost 0 bases to trimming and J lost 2 bases, with 8 bases between them. The CDR3 DNA reads as TGTGCCATCAGTGAGTCTAGGACTACCTACGAGCAGTACTTC. Translating gives CAISESRTTYEQYF.